The 11 T cell receptor beta chains in this list originate from one sample, sequenced in a study of T-cell memory formation after mild COVID-19. TCRdb independently ran MiXCR on the 5' RACE reads; one entry per CDR3 protein. In the table there are about 340,000 distinct CDR3 sequences, around a sixth of which are singletons. Sequencing input: PBMCs or a T cell subset sorted from them (not recorded which). The receptors derive from a man between 18 and 35 years old who had mild COVID-19 (a few samples of this study predate the infection). Cell type and time point are not known.

The chain's CDR3 is CASSLQLHF. CDR3 in DNA: TGCGCCAGCAGTCTACAGCTCCACTTT. The rearrangement uses TRBV23-1 and TRBJ1-6, with D hard to call. TRBV23-1 is an ORF; its function is uncertain. The CDR3 sequence is 9 residues long. The V end lost 4 bases, the J end lost 16 bases, and 5 bases lay between the germline ends.

The CDR3 region is CASSLPNRDRVTNEQFF. The CDR3, as DNA: TGTGCCAGCAGTTTACCCAACCGGGACAGAGTCACAAATGAGCAGTTCTTC. The chain uses TRBV27 and TRBJ2-1, with TRBD1 matching 7 bases. The CDR3 spans 17 residues. The trim removed 2 bases at V and 7 bases at J, leaving 14 bases unmatched. Germline assignment: CDR1 MNHEY and CDR2 SMNVEV (reference sequence).

This clonotype was seen only a few times. The chain couples TRBV9 to TRBJ1-1; no clear D. This CDR3 is 15 amino acids long. V was cut by 0 bases and J by 1 base, with 10 bases left in between. The germline gives CDR1 SGDLS, CDR2 YYNGEE. The CDR3 loop is CASSVESLGNTEAFF. In DNA, the CDR3 is TGTGCCAGCAGCGTAGAGTCCCTAGGGAACACTGAAGCTTTCTTT.

The sample holds a few counts of this clonotype. The V call is TRBV12-3 or TRBV12-4, the J call TRBJ2-5; D is undetermined. Trimming cost V 7 bases and J 3 bases, with 12 bases left between them. This CDR3 has 13 residues. CDR3 DNA sequence: TGTGCCAGCACCTACCTTTTAGAAGAGACCCAGTACTTC. Translated: CASTYLLEETQYF.

This clonotype has more than one count but fewer than ten. This chain joins TRBV21-1 and TRBJ1-3; no check of the table's D call, TRBD1, against the DNA was made. TRBV21-1 is described as a pseudogene. The CDR3 covers 19 residues. CDR3 amino acids: CASSKALQGTDPSGNTIYF. In DNA, the CDR3 is TGTGCCAGCAGCAAAGCGCTACAGGGGACCGATCCCTCTGGAAACACCATATATTTT.

The J gene is TRBJ1-5, the V gene TRBV12-3 or TRBV12-4; D not resolved. The V gene lost 0 bases and the J gene lost 4 bases, with 4 bases spanning the gap. The CDR3 has 13 residues. CDR3: CASSLAANQPQHF. DNA of the CDR3: TGTGCCAGCAGTTTAGCAGCTAATCAGCCCCAGCATTTT.

The CDR3: CASRRTIYNEQFF. CDR3 in DNA: TGTGCCAGCAGGCGGACTATCTACAATGAGCAGTTCTTC. The gene calls are TRBV6-5 and TRBJ2-1; a weak D match, TRBD2 (6 bases). Germline CDR1 MNHEY, CDR2 SVGAGI. Trimming removed 6 bases at V and 3 bases at J, with 9 bases between. This CDR3 contains 13 residues.

This chain uses TRBV5-1 with TRBJ1-1; D is undetermined. The CDR3 contains 14 residues. V lost 1 base and J lost 5, with 12 bases in between. Per germline, CDR1 SGHRS and CDR2 YFSETQ. The CDR3 here is CASSLRVLGTEAFF. The CDR3 DNA reads as TGCGCCAGCAGCTTGCGGGTCCTCGGGACTGAAGCTTTCTTT.

There are a few counts of this clonotype. This chain uses TRBV15 with TRBJ1-1; D uncertain. The V gene's germline CDR1 is LNHNV and CDR2 YYDKDF (reference sequence). This CDR3 is built from 14 residues. V was pared by 3 bases and J by 4 bases, with 12 bases between. CDR3 sequence reads: CATSSTIQPTEAFF. The CDR3 nucleotides read TGTGCCACCAGCAGTACTATTCAGCCCACTGAAGCTTTCTTT.

V is TRBV6-5 and J is TRBJ1-1; D remains unclear. The CDR3 covers 14 residues. V was trimmed by 2 bases and J by 5 bases, leaving 12 bases between them. Germline assignment: CDR1 MNHEY and CDR2 SVGAGI. CDR3 amino acids: CASSYGVVGTEAFF. In DNA form, the CDR3 reads TGTGCCAGCAGTTACGGGGTAGTGGGGACTGAAGCTTTCTTT.

This clonotype was observed a few times. The chain has TRBV3-1 and TRBJ1-1, with D hard to call. This CDR3 comprises 13 residues. Germline values: CDR1 LGHDT, CDR2 YNNKEL (reference sequence). Trimming pared 3 bases from V and 1 base from J, leaving 6 bases between. The CDR3: CASSHGRNTEAFF. CDR3 in DNA: TGTGCCAGCAGCCACGGCAGGAACACTGAAGCTTTCTTT.